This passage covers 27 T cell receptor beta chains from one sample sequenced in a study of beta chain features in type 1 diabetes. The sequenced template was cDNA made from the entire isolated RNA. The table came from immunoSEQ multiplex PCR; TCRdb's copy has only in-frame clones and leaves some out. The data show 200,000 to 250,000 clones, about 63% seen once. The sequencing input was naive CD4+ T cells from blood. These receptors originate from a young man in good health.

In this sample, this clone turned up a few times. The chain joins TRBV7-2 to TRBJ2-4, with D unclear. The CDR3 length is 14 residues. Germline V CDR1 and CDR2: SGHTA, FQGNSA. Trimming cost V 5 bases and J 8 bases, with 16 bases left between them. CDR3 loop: CASSRGPNGYIQYF. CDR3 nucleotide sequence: TGTGCCAGCAGCCGAGGACCTAACGGGTACATTCAGTACTTC.

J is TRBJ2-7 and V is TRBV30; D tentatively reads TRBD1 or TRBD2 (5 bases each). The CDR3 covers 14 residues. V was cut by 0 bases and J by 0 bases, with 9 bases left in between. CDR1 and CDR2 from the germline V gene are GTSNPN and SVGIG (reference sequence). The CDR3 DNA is TGTGCCTGGAGTGTTGGGACCGACTCCTACGAGCAGTACTTC. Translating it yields CAWSVGTDSYEQYF.

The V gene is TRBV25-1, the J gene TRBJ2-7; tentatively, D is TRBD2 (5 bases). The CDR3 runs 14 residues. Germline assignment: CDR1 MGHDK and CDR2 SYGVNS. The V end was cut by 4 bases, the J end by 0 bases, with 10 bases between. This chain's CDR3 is CASSAAGNSYEQYF. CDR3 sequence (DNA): TGTGCCAGCAGTGCCGCCGGGAACTCCTACGAGCAGTACTTC.

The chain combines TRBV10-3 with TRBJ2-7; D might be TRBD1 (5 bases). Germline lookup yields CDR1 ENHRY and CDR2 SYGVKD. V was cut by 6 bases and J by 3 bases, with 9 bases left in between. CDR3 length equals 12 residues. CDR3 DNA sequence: TGTGCCATCAGGGCTGACAGCTACGAGCAGTACTTC. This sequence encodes CAIRADSYEQYF.

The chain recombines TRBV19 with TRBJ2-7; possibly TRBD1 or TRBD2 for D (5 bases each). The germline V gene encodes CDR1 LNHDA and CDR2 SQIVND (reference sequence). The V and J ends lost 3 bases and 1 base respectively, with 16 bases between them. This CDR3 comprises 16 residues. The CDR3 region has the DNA TGTGCCAGTAGTATTACCGGGACCCAATCTTCCTACGAGCAGTACTTC. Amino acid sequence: CASSITGTQSSYEQYF.

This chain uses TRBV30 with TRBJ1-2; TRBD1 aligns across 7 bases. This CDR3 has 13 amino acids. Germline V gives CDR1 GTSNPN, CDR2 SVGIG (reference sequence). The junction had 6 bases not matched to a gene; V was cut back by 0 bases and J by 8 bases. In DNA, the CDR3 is TGTGCCTGGAGTGTGGGGCAGGGGGACGGCTACACCTTC. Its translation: CAWSVGQGDGYTF.

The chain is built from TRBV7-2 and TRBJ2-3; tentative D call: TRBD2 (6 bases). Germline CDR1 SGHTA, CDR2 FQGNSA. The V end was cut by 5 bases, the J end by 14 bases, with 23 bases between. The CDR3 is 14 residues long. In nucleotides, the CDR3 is TGTGCCAGCAGCCCGCAGCCAGAAAGTAGCGGTGTGTATTTT. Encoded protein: CASSPQPESSGVYF.

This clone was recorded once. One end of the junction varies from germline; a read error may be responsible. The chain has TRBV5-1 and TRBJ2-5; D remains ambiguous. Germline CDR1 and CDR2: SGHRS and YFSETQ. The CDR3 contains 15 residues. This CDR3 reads CASSLVGRKEETQYF. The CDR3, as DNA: TGCGCCAGCAGTTTGGTAGGTCGGAAGGAAGAGACCCAGTACTTC.

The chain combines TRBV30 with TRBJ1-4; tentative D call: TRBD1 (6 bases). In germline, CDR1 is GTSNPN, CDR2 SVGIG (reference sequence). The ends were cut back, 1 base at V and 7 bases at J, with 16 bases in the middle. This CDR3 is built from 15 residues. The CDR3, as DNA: TGTGCCTGGAGTGGCACAGGGAAAGGCGGTGAAAAACTGTTTTTT. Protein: CAWSGTGKGGEKLFF.

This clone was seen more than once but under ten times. CDR3 residues: CASSLGLAANEQFF. The DNA of the CDR3 is TGTGCCAGTAGTTTAGGACTAGCGGCTAATGAGCAGTTCTTC. V gene TRBV19 combines with J gene TRBJ2-1; 10 positions agree with TRBD2. J gave up 7 bases and V 5 bases, and 5 bases lay outside the gene matches. The CDR3 consists of 14 residues. CDR1 and CDR2 from the germline V gene are LNHDA and SQIVND (reference sequence).

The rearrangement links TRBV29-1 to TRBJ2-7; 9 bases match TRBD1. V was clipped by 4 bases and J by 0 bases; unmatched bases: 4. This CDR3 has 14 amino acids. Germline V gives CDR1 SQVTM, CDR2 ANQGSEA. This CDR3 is CSVGGDRDSYEQYF. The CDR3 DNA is TGCAGCGTTGGAGGGGACAGGGACTCCTACGAGCAGTACTTC.

The CDR3: CAARRESNQPQHF. The CDR3 nucleotides are TGTGCCGCCCGGAGGGAGAGCAATCAGCCCCAGCATTTT. The chain recombines TRBV10-3 with TRBJ1-5, with D hard to call. Trimming left V 11 bases short and J 1 base short, with 12 bases between. The CDR3 runs to 13 residues. CDR1 ENHRY and CDR2 SYGVKD come from the germline V gene.

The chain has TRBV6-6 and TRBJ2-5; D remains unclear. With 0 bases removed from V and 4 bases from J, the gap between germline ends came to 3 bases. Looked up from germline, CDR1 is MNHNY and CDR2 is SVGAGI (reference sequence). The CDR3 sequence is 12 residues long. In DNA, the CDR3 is TGTGCCAGCAGTTACTCGGGAGAGACCCAGTACTTC. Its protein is CASSYSGETQYF.

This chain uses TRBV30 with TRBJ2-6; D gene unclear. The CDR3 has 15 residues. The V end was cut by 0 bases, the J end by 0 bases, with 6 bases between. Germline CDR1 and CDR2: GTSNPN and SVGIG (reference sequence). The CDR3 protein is CAWSVGDSGANVLTF. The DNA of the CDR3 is TGTGCCTGGAGTGTAGGTGACTCTGGGGCCAACGTCCTGACTTTC.

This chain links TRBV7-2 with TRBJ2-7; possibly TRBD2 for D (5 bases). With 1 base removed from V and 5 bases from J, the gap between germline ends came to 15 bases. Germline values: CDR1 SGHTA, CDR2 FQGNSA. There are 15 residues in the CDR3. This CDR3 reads CASSLVYRGQHEQYF. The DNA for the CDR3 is TGTGCCAGCAGCTTAGTCTACAGAGGGCAACACGAGCAGTACTTC.

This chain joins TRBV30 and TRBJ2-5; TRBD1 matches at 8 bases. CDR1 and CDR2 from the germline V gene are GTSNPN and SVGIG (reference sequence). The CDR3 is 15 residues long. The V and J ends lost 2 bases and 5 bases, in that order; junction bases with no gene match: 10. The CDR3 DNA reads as TGTGCCTGGAGTCCCGGACAGGGCCGTAGGGAGACCCAGTACTTC. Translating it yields CAWSPGQGRRETQYF.

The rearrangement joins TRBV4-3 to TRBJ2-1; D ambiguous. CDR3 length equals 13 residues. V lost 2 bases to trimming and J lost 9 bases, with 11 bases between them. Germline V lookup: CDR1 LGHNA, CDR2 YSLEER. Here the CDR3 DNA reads TGCGCCAGCAGCCAATGGACCAGCCGTGAGCAGTTCTTC. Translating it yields CASSQWTSREQFF.

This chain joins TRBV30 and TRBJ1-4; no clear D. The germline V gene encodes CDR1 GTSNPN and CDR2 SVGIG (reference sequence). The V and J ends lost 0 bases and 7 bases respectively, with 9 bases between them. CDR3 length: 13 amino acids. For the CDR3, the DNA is TGTGCCTGGAGTGTAAATCGAATTGAAAAACTGTTTTTT. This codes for CAWSVNRIEKLFF.

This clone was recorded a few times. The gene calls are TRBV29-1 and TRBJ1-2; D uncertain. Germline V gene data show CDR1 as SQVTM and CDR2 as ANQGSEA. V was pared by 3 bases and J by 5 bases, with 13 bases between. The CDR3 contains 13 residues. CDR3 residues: CSVDLVTSYGYTF. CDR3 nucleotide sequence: TGCAGCGTTGATTTGGTCACATCTTATGGCTACACCTTC.

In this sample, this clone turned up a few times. The DNA for the CDR3 is TGTGCCACCATCGATACCCCGGGAGGGAGAAAAAAGCAGTACTTC. Translation: CATIDTPGGRKKQYF. The chain recombines TRBV15 with TRBJ2-7; TRBD2 agrees at 8 bases. The germline gives CDR1 LNHNV, CDR2 YYDKDF (reference sequence). J lost 8 bases, V lost 7 bases, and 16 bases had no gene match. The CDR3 is made up of 15 amino acids.

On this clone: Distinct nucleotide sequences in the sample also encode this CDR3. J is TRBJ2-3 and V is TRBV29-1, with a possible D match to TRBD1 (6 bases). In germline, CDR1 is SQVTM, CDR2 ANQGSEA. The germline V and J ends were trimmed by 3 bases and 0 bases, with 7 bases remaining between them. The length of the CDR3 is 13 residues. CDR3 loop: CSVDRGSTDTQYF. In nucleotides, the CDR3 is TGCAGCGTTGACAGGGGTAGCACAGATACGCAGTATTTT.

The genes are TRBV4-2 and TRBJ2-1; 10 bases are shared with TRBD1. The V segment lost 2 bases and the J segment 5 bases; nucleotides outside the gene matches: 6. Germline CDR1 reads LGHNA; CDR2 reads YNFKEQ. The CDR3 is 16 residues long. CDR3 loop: CASSQRRQGADNEQFF. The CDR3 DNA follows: TGTGCCAGCAGCCAAAGGCGACAGGGGGCGGACAATGAGCAGTTCTTC.

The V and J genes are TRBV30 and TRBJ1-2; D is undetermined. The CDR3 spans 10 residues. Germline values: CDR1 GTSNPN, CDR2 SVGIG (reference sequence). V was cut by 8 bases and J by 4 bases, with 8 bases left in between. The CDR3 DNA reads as TGTGCCGCCGGGTTCTATGGCTACACCTTC. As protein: CAAGFYGYTF.

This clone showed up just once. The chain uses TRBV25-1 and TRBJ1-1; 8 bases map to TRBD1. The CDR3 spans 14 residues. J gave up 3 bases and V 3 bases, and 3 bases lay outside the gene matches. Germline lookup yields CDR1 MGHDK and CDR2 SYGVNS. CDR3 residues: CASSETGVDTEAFF. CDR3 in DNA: TGTGCCAGCAGTGAGACAGGGGTGGACACTGAAGCTTTCTTT.

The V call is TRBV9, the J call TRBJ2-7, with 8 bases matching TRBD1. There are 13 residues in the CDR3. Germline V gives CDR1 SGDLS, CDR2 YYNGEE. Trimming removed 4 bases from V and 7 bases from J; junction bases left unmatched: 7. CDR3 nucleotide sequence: TGTGCCAGCAGCTCGCGACAGGGGAGTGAGCAGTACTTC. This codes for CASSSRQGSEQYF.

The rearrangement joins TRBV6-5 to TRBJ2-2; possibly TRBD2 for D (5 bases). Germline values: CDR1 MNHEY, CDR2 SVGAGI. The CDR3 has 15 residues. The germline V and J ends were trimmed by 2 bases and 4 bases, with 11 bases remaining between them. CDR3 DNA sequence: TGTGCCAGCAGTTACCGACTACCATTCACCGGGGAGCTGTTTTTT. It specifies CASSYRLPFTGELFF.

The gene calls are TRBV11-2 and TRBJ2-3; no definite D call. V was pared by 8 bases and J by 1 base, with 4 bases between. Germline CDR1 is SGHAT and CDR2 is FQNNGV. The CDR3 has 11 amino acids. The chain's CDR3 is CASARTDTQYF. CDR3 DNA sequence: TGTGCCAGCGCTCGCACAGATACGCAGTATTTT.